The TCR beta chain under discussion was sequenced for a study of blood T cell repertoires in COVID-19. On the study more broadly: Spain, Italy and the United States supplied samples that represented acute and convalescent COVID-19. PBMCs, B-cell-depleted T cells, or T cells were the source of the cDNA or gDNA that made up the material.

The CDR3 extends over 15 amino acids. Between the trimmed V and J ends, which lost 2 bases and 4 bases, there was a span of 11 bases. The germline CDR1 and CDR2 sequences are KGHDR and SFDVKD. As originally analysed: From reference gene primer amplification, estimates of nucleated cell counts were derived. Method: immunoSEQ multiplex PCR; TCRdb's copy keeps in-frame clones and lacks some. For V, J and clone size, that table is used; D and trimming come from the DNA. This repertoire shows 150,000 to 200,000 clones, 81% found once; its top ten account for roughly 9.6%. The sequenced sample was peripheral blood. The clonotype was recovered from a man aged 60 to 69 with active or convalescent COVID-19. The chain couples TRBV24-1 to TRBJ2-1, with D unclear. The CDR3 spells CATSDYRADYNEQFF. The DNA for the CDR3 is TGTGCCACCAGTGATTATCGTGCGGATTACAATGAGCAGTTCTTC.